This T cell receptor beta chain was captured in a study of blood T cell repertoires in COVID-19. Across the whole study: Acute and convalescent COVID-19 samples came from the United States, Italy and Spain. In each case, the material was cDNA or gDNA derived from T cells, B-cell-depleted T cells, or PBMCs.

Germline values: CDR1 LGHDT, CDR2 YNNKEL (reference sequence). Germline trimming cut 8 bases from V and 5 bases from J; bases unmatched to any gene: 17. There are 17 residues in the CDR3. Produced via immunoSEQ multiplex PCR; TCRdb's table is partial and in-frame only. This sample yields approximately 110,000 clones, of which roughly 85% are seen a single time; about an eighth belongs to the top ten. Sequencing used peripheral blood. The chain has TRBV3-1 (or the pseudogene TRBV3-2) and TRBJ2-3; 9 bases line up with TRBD2. The sequence derives from a human donor in a cohort sampled during active COVID-19. CDR3 bases: TGTGCCAGCGGTACTATGGGGCGGGGGGGCCCGGTAGATACGCAGTATTTT. Amino acids: CASGTMGRGGPVDTQYF.